The T cell receptor (beta chain) under discussion was sequenced for a study of blood T cell repertoires in COVID-19. Study-level background: PBMCs, B-cell-depleted T cells, or T cells provided the cDNA or gDNA that made up the material.

Per the authors' pipeline: Reference gene primer amplification gave nucleated cell count estimates. TCRdb's copy holds only in-frame clones and misses some; the assay was immunoSEQ multiplex PCR. D and trimming were read from the DNA, whereas the V and J calls and clone size are those reported in that table. The table includes 310,000 or so clones, approximately 90% detected once. Per germline, CDR1 KGHSH and CDR2 LQKENI. The CDR3 sequence is 15 residues long. V shed 3 bases, J shed 12 bases, and the junction held 10 bases outside the gene matches. Participants came from under 30 US areas, aged roughly 18 to 95 years. Among Cohort 3 donors, those recovered had two negative PCRs, clearance, or symptom resolution.

Sequencing input: PBMCs or T cells enriched from blood (not recorded which). V and J are TRBV18 and TRBJ1-4; 10 positions match TRBD1. This TCR derives from a woman in her twenties or thirties who had recovered from COVID-19. CDR3 residues: CASSPPGQGNEQLFF. In DNA, the CDR3 is TGTGCCAGCTCACCTCCGGGACAGGGGAATGAGCAACTGTTTTTT.